Listed here is a single T cell receptor (beta chain). The antigen is unknown. Germline and junction disagree at one end, which may indicate a read error. The data are from a study of tumor-infiltrating lymphocytes in primary liver carcinoma. The overall study: Sample yields, roughly 3.5 to 7.13 million productive TCRbeta reads, were similar across the tissue types. Notes on the study in general: Tumor tissue displayed a significantly greater top-250-clone fraction than blood (p = 0.039). It was observed that only about 7.5-24% of the top clones appeared in every one of the five tumor regions.

Co-extracting RNA and DNA was done with roughly 17-32 mg of unsorted bulk tissue as input. A constant-region primer primed TCR beta cDNA synthesis from around 500 ng of total RNA. Generation of the TCR beta libraries relied on three nested multiplex PCR rounds using slightly modified ARM-PCR. The first two PCR rounds used TRBV1-TRBV30 primers with a Cbeta primer, around 10 cycles each. TCRdb reanalysed the multiplex PCR reads using MiXCR and keeps one entry per CDR3 protein. Of 110,000 or so distinct CDR3 sequences listed, approximately 80% are singletons. The CDR3 totals 15 residues. Germline V lookup: CDR1 SEHNR, CDR2 FQNEAQ (reference sequence).

The material sequenced was liver tumor tissue from sampling region 3. The sample's subset: tumor region T3, left-lateral pole. The gene calls are TRBV7-9 and TRBJ2-3, with 8 positions matching TRBD1. This clonotype was obtained from a man in his forties or fifties with primary liver carcinoma and hepatitis B virus infection. CDR3 region: CATSSDRDGADMKYF. Written as DNA, the CDR3 is TGTGCCACCAGCTCGGACAGGGACGGGGCAGATATGAAGTATTTT.